This TCR beta chain came from a study of T cells after yellow fever vaccination. TCRdb independently ran MiXCR on the 5' RACE reads; one entry per CDR3 protein. The sample contains 27,000 or so distinct CDR3 sequences, roughly 4.5% of which appear only once. CDR3 length equals 13 residues. The V end lost 10 bases, the J end lost 5 bases, and 15 bases lay between the germline ends. Germline CDR1 reads WSHSY; CDR2 reads SAAADI. The input for sequencing was PBMCs, either bulk or a sorted T-cell subset (CD4+, CD8+, memory, or dextramer-sorted; not recorded which), taken on the day of the yellow fever booster vaccination. The sequence was obtained from a man between 18 and 29 years old who received the YFV17D yellow fever vaccine. The rearrangement joins TRBV10-2 to TRBJ2-4; tentatively, D is TRBD1 or TRBD2 (6 bases each). Written as DNA, the CDR3 is TGCGCCACCCAGATGGGGGGCGAAAACATTCAGTACTTC. Translating gives CATQMGGENIQYF.